These 6 T cell receptor beta chains share one sample of origin, sequenced in a study of blood T cells in healthy people across ages (dated by TCRdb to between 2014 and 2016). The library was prepared using 5' RACE. The sample was run on an Illumina HiSeq 2500. A second PCR of about 7 to 12 cycles was run with a J-beta primer mix and a sample-barcoded 5' primer. The public reads were quality trimmed at Q25 with fastp and then assembled into clones with MiXCR by TCRdb, keeping productive beta chains. Merged by CDR3 protein, the rows form single entries marked with the most common genes and DNA. The sample contains 700,000 to 950,000 distinct CDR3 sequences, roughly 45% of them found a single time. The ten largest clonotypes hold 20% to 25% of the sample. Specimen: blood. The source is a woman between 55 and 75 years old in good health.

This chain connects TRBV4-3 to TRBJ2-3, with 10 positions matching TRBD2. J was trimmed by 3 bases and V by 0 bases; bases with no gene match: 12. CDR1 is LGHNA, CDR2 YSLEER, per germline. The CDR3 has 19 residues. In nucleotides, the CDR3 is TGCGCCAGCAGCCAAGATCCCCCCGGGTATAGCGGGAGGACAGATACGCAGTATTTT. Amino acid sequence: CASSQDPPGYSGRTDTQYF.

This clonotype was detected only a few times. This chain uses TRBV4-2 with TRBJ2-2; D possibly matches TRBD1 or TRBD2 (6 bases each). Deletions cut 0 bases from V and 4 bases from J, with 12 bases between. Per germline, CDR1 LGHNA and CDR2 YNFKEQ. The length of the CDR3 is 16 residues. The CDR3 nucleotides read TGTGCCAGCAGCCAAGAAGGGGGGACGGGCACCGGGGAGCTGTTTTTT. Protein product: CASSQEGGTGTGELFF.

The DNA of the CDR3 is TGTGCCAGCAGTTACATGTATGGCTACACCTTC. Protein product: CASSYMYGYTF. V and J are TRBV6-2 or TRBV6-3 and TRBJ1-2; D unclear. V was pared by 2 bases and J by 5 bases, with 3 bases between. This CDR3 comprises 11 residues. The germline V gene encodes CDR1 MNHEY and CDR2 SVGEGT.

J is TRBJ2-7 and V is TRBV6-5; D gene ambiguous. Germline CDR1 MNHEY, CDR2 SVGAGI. The CDR3 has 14 residues. Trimming pared 2 bases from V and 1 base from J, leaving 9 bases between. The CDR3: CASSYGPGSYEQYF. The CDR3 nucleotides are TGTGCCAGCAGTTACGGCCCCGGTTCCTACGAGCAGTACTTC.

This clonotype was observed a handful of times. V and J are TRBV24-1 and TRBJ2-3; D ambiguous. The CDR3 runs to 14 residues. Germline CDR1 is KGHDR and CDR2 is SFDVKD. Trimming stripped 1 base from V and 3 bases from J, with 7 bases between. CDR3 DNA: TGTGCCACCAGTGATTTAGACCTAACAGATACGCAGTATTTT. Amino acid sequence: CATSDLDLTDTQYF.

The chain joins TRBV6-1 to TRBJ2-5; no clear D gene. V lost 0 bases and J lost 5, with 16 bases in between. The CDR3 has 16 residues. Germline CDR1 is MNHNS and CDR2 is SASEGT. The CDR3 DNA follows: TGTGCCAGCAGTGAAGCCCTAATGTCGGGCTGGGAGACCCAGTACTTC. This translates into CASSEALMSGWETQYF.